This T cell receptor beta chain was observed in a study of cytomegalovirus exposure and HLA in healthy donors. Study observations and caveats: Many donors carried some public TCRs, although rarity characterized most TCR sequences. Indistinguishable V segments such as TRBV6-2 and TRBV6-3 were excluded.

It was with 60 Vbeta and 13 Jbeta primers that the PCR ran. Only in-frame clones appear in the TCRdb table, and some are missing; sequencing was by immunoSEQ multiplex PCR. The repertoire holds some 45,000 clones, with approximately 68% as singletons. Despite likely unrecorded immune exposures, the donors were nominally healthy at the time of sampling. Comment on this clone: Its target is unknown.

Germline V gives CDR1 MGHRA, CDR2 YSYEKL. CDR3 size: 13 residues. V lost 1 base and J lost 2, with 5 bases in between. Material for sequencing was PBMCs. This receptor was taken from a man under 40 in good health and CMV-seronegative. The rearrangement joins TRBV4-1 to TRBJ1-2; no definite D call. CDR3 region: CASSQAQNYGYTF. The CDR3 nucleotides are TGCGCCAGCAGCCAAGCTCAGAACTATGGCTACACCTTC.